The 4 T cell receptor beta chains in this list originate from one sample, sequenced in a study of vaccination and CD4 T cells after COVID-19. Their specific antigens are unknown. Cultured CD4+ T cell DNA underwent sequencing with the Oncomine TCR Beta short-read assay. Each CDR3 protein is one row after TCRdb ran MiXCR on the PCR reads. The sample includes around 13,000 distinct CDR3 sequences, roughly 48% of them seen just once. Sample treatment: roughly ten-day PBMC culture with coronavirus spike peptide pools or control peptides (ViraFEST assay). The source material was CD4+ T cells from blood, cultured in vitro. Source of these receptors: a human donor who had recovered from COVID-19.

This clonotype has only a few counts. The rearrangement links TRBV28 to TRBJ2-2, with D uncertain. The CDR3 is made up of 15 amino acids. Trimming pared 2 bases from V and 3 bases from J, leaving 10 bases between. Germline CDR1 is MDHEN and CDR2 is SYDVKM. Here the CDR3 DNA reads TGTGCCAGCAGTTTACCGGCAGGATACACCGGGGAGCTGTTTTTT. This codes for CASSLPAGYTGELFF. Filled out from reference TRBV28 and TRBJ2-2, the complete variable domain reads DVKVTQSSRYLVKRTGEKVFLECVQDMDHENMFWYRQDPGLGLRLIYFSYDVKMKEKGDIPEGYSVSREKKERFSLILESASTNQTSMYLCASSLPAGYTGELFFGEGSRLTVL.

In its sample, this clonotype was seen once. This sequence joins TRBV20-1 and TRBJ2-7, with 9 bases matching TRBD1. Unmatched junction bases numbered 9, after V lost 6 bases and J lost 3 bases. The CDR3 contains 14 residues. Germline CDR1 is DFQATT and CDR2 is SNEGSKA (reference sequence). In DNA, the CDR3 is TGCAGTGCCATGAGCGGGACAGGGAACTACGAGCAGTACTTC. Translation: CSAMSGTGNYEQYF.

J is TRBJ1-2 and V is TRBV6-1; weak D call: TRBD1 (5 bases). The CDR3 runs 15 residues. CDR1 is MNHNS, CDR2 SASEGT, per germline. Deletions cut 3 bases from V and 1 base from J, with 12 bases between. The CDR3 nucleotides read TGTGCCAGCAGTGACACCGGGACCGATAACTATGGCTACACCTTC. Its protein is CASSDTGTDNYGYTF.

This chain links TRBV5-1 with TRBJ2-3, with D tentatively TRBD1 (6 bases). The germline V and J ends were trimmed by 0 bases and 4 bases, with 12 bases remaining between them. In germline, CDR1 is SGHRS, CDR2 YFSETQ. CDR3 length: 15 residues. The CDR3 nucleotides read TGCGCCAGCAGCTTGGGGGCAGGGGCGGCAGATACGCAGTATTTT. It is translated as CASSLGAGAADTQYF.